Each of the 20 T cell receptor beta chains below was sequenced from the same sample in a study of blood T cell repertoires in COVID-19. Clones were sequenced by immunoSEQ multiplex PCR, and TCRdb holds only the in-frame ones, with some missing. This sample has 170,000 or so clones, with roughly 87% found just once. Sample: peripheral blood. The receptor set was obtained from a young man who had recovered from COVID-19.

The V and J genes are TRBV5-1 and TRBJ1-1, with 7 positions matching TRBD1. CDR3 length: 16 amino acids. Germline assignment: CDR1 SGHRS and CDR2 YFSETQ. With V trimmed by 2 bases and J by 0 bases, 7 bases remained unmatched. CDR3 nucleotide sequence: TGCGCCAGCAGCTTAGGATGGCAGGGGGTGAACACTGAAGCTTTCTTT. This encodes CASSLGWQGVNTEAFF. The entire variable domain, with the rest obtained from reference TRBV5-1 and TRBJ1-1, is as follows: KAGVTQTPRYLIKTRGQQVTLSCSPISGHRSVSWYQQTPGQGLQFLFEYFSETQRNKGNFPGRFSGRQFSNSRSEMNVSTLELGDSALYLCASSLGWQGVNTEAFFGQGTRLTVV.

J is TRBJ2-1 and V is TRBV9; 9 nucleotides match TRBD1. The CDR3 covers 15 residues. Germline assignment: CDR1 SGDLS and CDR2 YYNGEE. Trimming removed 0 bases from V and 6 bases from J; junction bases left unmatched: 4. The CDR3 region is CASSVEDRGPNEQFF. The CDR3 DNA follows: TGTGCCAGCAGCGTAGAGGACAGGGGCCCCAATGAGCAGTTCTTC.

The V and J genes are TRBV19 and TRBJ1-1, with D perhaps matching TRBD1 (6 bases). Germline V gene data show CDR1 as LNHDA and CDR2 as SQIVND (reference sequence). There are 14 residues in the CDR3. Trimming cost V 3 bases and J 6 bases, with 14 bases left between them. CDR3 sequence: CASSISRGQPEAFF. In DNA, the CDR3 is TGTGCCAGTAGTATCTCCCGCGGACAGCCTGAAGCTTTCTTT. The complete variable domain, with remaining parts taken from reference TRBV19 and TRBJ1-1, reads DGGITQSPKYLFRKEGQNVTLSCEQNLNHDAMYWYRQDPGQGLRLIYYSQIVNDFQKGDIAEGYSVSREKKESFPLTVTSAQKNPTAFYLCASSISRGQPEAFFGQGTRLTVV.

The chain is built from TRBV6-2 or TRBV6-3 and TRBJ1-3; D not certain. Trimming removed 6 bases at V and 2 bases at J, with 14 bases between. Germline CDR1 MNHEY, CDR2 SVGEGT. This CDR3 has 15 amino acids. The CDR3 nucleotides read TGTGCCAGCAGCATAACGAACAGTGCTGGAAACACCATATATTTT. This translates into CASSITNSAGNTIYF.

The chain employs TRBV6-2 or TRBV6-3 and TRBJ1-1; D is ambiguous. The CDR3 consists of 14 residues. Trimming removed 2 bases from V and 0 bases from J, with 7 bases in between. In germline, CDR1 is MNHEY, CDR2 SVGEGT. CDR3 bases: TGTGCCAGCAGTTACGGGCCAGTGAACACTGAAGCTTTCTTT. The encoded protein is CASSYGPVNTEAFF.

The rearrangement links TRBV11-3 to TRBJ2-1, with D perhaps matching TRBD2 (5 bases). The V gene's germline CDR1 is SGHNT and CDR2 YENEEA. The CDR3 runs 13 residues. Trimming removed 1 base at V and 7 bases at J, with 8 bases between. CDR3 DNA: TGTGCCAGCAGCTTAGTCCCGGGGAATGAGCAGTTCTTC. Translated, it gives CASSLVPGNEQFF. Full variable domain (rest looked up from reference TRBV11-3 and TRBJ2-1): EAGVVQSPRYKIIEKKQPVAFWCNPISGHNTLYWYLQNLGQGPELLIRYENEEAVDDSQLPKDRFSAERLKGVDSTLKIQPAELGDSAVYLCASSLVPGNEQFFGPGTRLTVL.

The rearrangement uses TRBV14 and TRBJ1-1; weak D call: TRBD1 (6 bases). CDR3 length: 14 residues. V lost 0 bases and J lost 8, with 13 bases in between. CDR1 is SGHDN and CDR2 is FVKESK in the germline V gene. The CDR3 DNA reads TGTGCCAGCAGCCAAGATGGGGGCCTACGCGAAGCTTTCTTT. Translation gives CASSQDGGLREAFF.

The chain is built from TRBV24-1 and TRBJ2-5, with 11 bases matching TRBD1. The CDR3 consists of 17 residues. Trimming took 1 base from V and 5 from J; bases not matched to a gene: 8. CDR1 is KGHDR, CDR2 SFDVKD, per germline. Here the CDR3 reads CATSDFTGQGARETQYF. DNA for the CDR3: TGTGCCACCAGTGATTTCACCGGACAGGGGGCGCGGGAGACCCAGTACTTC.

This clone occurred a few times. J is TRBJ2-3 and V is TRBV6-6; possibly TRBD2 for D (7 bases). Deletions cut 7 bases from V and 1 base from J, with 12 bases between. This CDR3 has 14 residues. Per the germline V gene, CDR1 is MNHNY and CDR2 is SVGAGI (reference sequence). The CDR3, as DNA: TGTGCCAGCATGGGGGGGGCCCGCACAGATACGCAGTATTTT. Translated, it gives CASMGGARTDTQYF.

The chain has TRBV4-3 and TRBJ2-5; D may be TRBD2 (6 bases). The V end was cut by 4 bases, the J end by 3 bases, with 12 bases between. The germline gives CDR1 LGHNA, CDR2 YSLEER. CDR3 length equals 14 residues. In nucleotides, the CDR3 is TGCGCCAGCAGCCGGGCGAGGAGGGAAGAGACCCAGTACTTC. This codes for CASSRARREETQYF.

This chain connects TRBV2 to TRBJ1-5; D is possibly TRBD1 (6 bases). From germline, CDR1 is SNHLY and CDR2 FYNNEI. Trimming stripped 3 bases from V and 9 bases from J, with 15 bases between. The CDR3 is 14 residues long. The CDR3 protein is CASSDPTGSGPQHF. In DNA form, the CDR3 reads TGTGCCAGCAGTGACCCGACAGGTTCGGGGCCCCAGCATTTT.

The chain recombines TRBV6-4 with TRBJ1-6; possibly TRBD1 for D (5 bases). CDR1 and CDR2 from the germline V gene are MRHNA and SNTAGT. This CDR3 has 14 residues. Trimming took off 2 bases at V and 7 bases at J, with 9 bases between the two ends. The CDR3 nucleotides are TGTGCCAGCAGTGACGGAGGGGCGAATTCACCCCTCCACTTT. It translates to CASSDGGANSPLHF.

As to this clone: This sample includes further DNA sequences coding for the same CDR3. This chain links TRBV6-5 with TRBJ2-7, with 8 nucleotides matching TRBD2. Trimming cost V 4 bases and J 0 bases; bases outside gene matches: 5. Germline CDR1 is MNHEY and CDR2 is SVGAGI. This CDR3 spans 15 amino acids. The CDR3 DNA is TGTGCCAGCAGTTCCGGGACTAGGGGCTCCTACGAGCAGTACTTC. Translation: CASSSGTRGSYEQYF.

The genes are TRBV7-2 and TRBJ1-6; the D gene is possibly TRBD1 (6 bases). The CDR3 spans 15 residues. V lost 3 bases and J 6 bases, leaving 12 bases between the germline ends. Germline assignment: CDR1 SGHTA and CDR2 FQGNSA. In nucleotides, the CDR3 is TGTGCCAGCAGCTTTTCGGACAGAGGTAATTCACCCCTCCACTTT. Amino acids: CASSFSDRGNSPLHF. Based on the CDR3 plus reference TRBV7-2 and TRBJ1-6, the full variable domain is GAGVSQSPSNKVTEKGKDVELRCDPISGHTALYWYRQSLGQGLEFLIYFQGNSAPDKSGLPSDRFSAERTGGSVSTLTIQRTQQEDSAVYLCASSFSDRGNSPLHFGNGTRLTVT.

The rearrangement joins TRBV18 to TRBJ1-1; D unclear. Germline V gene data show CDR1 as KGHSH and CDR2 as LQKENI. The CDR3 consists of 12 residues. Trimming stripped 2 bases from V and 8 bases from J, with 9 bases between. The CDR3 coding sequence is TGTGCCAGCTCACCAAACGGGAAGGAAGCTTTCTTT. Translation: CASSPNGKEAFF.

The V and J genes are TRBV15 and TRBJ2-2; the match to TRBD2 covers 13 bases. Germline loops: CDR1 LNHNV, CDR2 YYDKDF (reference sequence). V lost 2 bases, J lost 7 bases, and 7 bases stayed unmatched. The CDR3 runs 17 residues. The CDR3 protein is CATSRKLAGGPGGELFF. Written as DNA, the CDR3 is TGTGCCACCAGCAGAAAACTAGCGGGAGGGCCCGGCGGGGAGCTGTTTTTT. Complete variable domain (other parts from reference TRBV15 and TRBJ2-2): DAMVIQNPRYQVTQFGKPVTLSCSQTLNHNVMYWYQQKSSQAPKLLFHYYDKDFNNEADTPDNFQSRRPNTSFCFLDIRSPGLGDTAMYLCATSRKLAGGPGGELFFGEGSRLTVL.

The chain is built from TRBV5-4 and TRBJ2-7, with 9 bases that match TRBD2. The CDR3 sequence is 15 residues long. The V segment lost 2 bases and the J segment 4 bases; nucleotides outside the gene matches: 7. CDR1 and CDR2 (germline): SGHNT, YYREEE (reference sequence). The CDR3, as DNA: TGTGCCAGCAGCTTTAGCGGGAGAAACTTGTACGAGCAGTACTTC. It codes for CASSFSGRNLYEQYF.

The chain joins TRBV11-2 to TRBJ1-5, with 10 bases that match TRBD1. From germline, CDR1 is SGHAT and CDR2 FQNNGV. The junction had 3 bases not matched to a gene; V was cut back by 5 bases and J by 2 bases. The length of the CDR3 is 15 residues. CDR3 coding DNA: TGTGCCAGCAGCACAGGGACAGGGGGCAATCAGCCCCAGCATTTT. Translation: CASSTGTGGNQPQHF.

V and J are TRBV27 and TRBJ2-7, with D perhaps TRBD2 (6 bases). V lost 8 bases, J lost 7 bases, and 18 bases lay in between. Germline values: CDR1 MNHEY, CDR2 SMNVEV (reference sequence). This CDR3 comprises 13 residues. CDR3 nucleotides: TGTGCCAGCTGCCCGGGCCGCGGACTAGAGCAGTACTTC. This codes for CASCPGRGLEQYF.

The CDR3 region is CASSFGVDYGYTF. The DNA for the CDR3 is TGTGCCAGCAGTTTCGGGGTTGACTATGGCTACACCTTC. The V call is TRBV27, the J call TRBJ1-2; no firm D call. The germline V gene has CDR1 MNHEY and CDR2 SMNVEV (reference sequence). This CDR3 spans 13 amino acids. V was clipped by 3 bases and J by 3 bases, with 8 bases between them.